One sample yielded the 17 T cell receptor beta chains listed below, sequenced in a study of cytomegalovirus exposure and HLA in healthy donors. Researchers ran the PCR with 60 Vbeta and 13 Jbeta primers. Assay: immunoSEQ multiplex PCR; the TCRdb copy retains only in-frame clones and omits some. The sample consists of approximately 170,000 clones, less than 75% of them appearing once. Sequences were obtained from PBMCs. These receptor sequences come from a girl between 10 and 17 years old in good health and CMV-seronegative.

This CDR3 is CSARAGLEAFF. CDR3 nucleotides: TGCAGTGCTAGAGCGGGACTTGAAGCTTTCTTT. This sequence joins TRBV20-1 and TRBJ1-1; tentatively, D is TRBD1 (5 bases). The CDR3 consists of 11 residues. V was cut by 1 base and J by 7 bases, with 7 bases left in between. The V gene's germline CDR1 is DFQATT and CDR2 SNEGSKA (reference sequence).

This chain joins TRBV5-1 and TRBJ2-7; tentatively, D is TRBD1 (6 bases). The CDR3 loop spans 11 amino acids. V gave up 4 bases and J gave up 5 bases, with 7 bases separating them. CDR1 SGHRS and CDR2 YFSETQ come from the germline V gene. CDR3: CASSGGHEQYF. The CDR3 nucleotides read TGCGCCAGCAGCGGGGGCCACGAGCAGTACTTC.

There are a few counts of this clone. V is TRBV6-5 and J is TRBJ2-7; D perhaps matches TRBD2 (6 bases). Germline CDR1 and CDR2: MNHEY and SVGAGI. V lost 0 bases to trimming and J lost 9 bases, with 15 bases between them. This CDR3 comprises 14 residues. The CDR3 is CASSYSPGLGGQYF. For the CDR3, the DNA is TGTGCCAGCAGTTACTCGCCCGGTTTGGGAGGGCAGTACTTC.

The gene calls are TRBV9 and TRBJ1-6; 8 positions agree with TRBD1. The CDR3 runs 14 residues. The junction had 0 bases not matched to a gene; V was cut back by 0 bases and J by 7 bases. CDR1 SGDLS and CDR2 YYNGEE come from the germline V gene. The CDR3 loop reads CASSVAGGNSPLHF. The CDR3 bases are TGTGCCAGCAGCGTAGCAGGGGGCAATTCACCCCTCCACTTT.

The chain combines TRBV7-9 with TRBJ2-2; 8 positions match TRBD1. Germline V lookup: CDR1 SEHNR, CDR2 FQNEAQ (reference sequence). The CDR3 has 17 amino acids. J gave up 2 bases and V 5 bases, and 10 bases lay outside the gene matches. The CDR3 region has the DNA TGTGCCAGCAGCCCTCCTTTGGACAGGGTTAACACCGGGGAGCTGTTTTTT. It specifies CASSPPLDRVNTGELFF.

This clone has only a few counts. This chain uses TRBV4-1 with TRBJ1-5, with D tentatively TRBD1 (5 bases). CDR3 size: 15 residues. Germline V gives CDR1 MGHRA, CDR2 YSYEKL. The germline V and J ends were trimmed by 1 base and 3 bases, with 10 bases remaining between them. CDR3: CASSQVEGVNQPQHF. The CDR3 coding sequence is TGCGCCAGCAGCCAAGTTGAAGGGGTCAATCAGCCCCAGCATTTT.

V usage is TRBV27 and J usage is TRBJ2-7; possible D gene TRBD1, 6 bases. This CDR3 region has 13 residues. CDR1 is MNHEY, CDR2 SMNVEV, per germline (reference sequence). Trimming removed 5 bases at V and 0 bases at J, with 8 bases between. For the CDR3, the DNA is TGTGCCAGCAGTCGACAGGACTCCTACGAGCAGTACTTC. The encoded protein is CASSRQDSYEQYF.

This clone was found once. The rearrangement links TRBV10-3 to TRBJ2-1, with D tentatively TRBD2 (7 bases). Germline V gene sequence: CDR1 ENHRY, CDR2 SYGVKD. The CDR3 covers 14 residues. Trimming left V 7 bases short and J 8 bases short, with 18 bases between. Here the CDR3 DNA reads TGTGCCATCACCGCTAAACAGGGAGGGTATGAGCAGTTCTTC. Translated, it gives CAITAKQGGYEQFF.

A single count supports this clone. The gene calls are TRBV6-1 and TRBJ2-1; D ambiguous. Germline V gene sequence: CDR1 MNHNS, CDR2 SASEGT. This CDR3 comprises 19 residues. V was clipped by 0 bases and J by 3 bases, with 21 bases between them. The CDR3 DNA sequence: TGTGCCAGCAGTGAAGCCCCCGGAATGGGCCGACCCCTCTACAATGAGCAGTTCTTC. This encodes CASSEAPGMGRPLYNEQFF.

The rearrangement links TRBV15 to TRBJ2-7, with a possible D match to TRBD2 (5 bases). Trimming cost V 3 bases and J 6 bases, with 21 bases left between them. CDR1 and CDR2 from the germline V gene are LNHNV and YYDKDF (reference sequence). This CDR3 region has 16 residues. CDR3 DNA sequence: TGTGCCACCAGCAGCGGTGTATCGGGGTCCCGTTTCGAGCAGTACTTC. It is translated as CATSSGVSGSRFEQYF.

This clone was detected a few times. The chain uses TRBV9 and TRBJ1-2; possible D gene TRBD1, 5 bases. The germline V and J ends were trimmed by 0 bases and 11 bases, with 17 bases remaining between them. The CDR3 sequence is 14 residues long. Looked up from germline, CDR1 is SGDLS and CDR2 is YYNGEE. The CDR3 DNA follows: TGTGCCAGCAGCGTAGCTACGGGGGTCAGGCCTTACACCTTC. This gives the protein CASSVATGVRPYTF.

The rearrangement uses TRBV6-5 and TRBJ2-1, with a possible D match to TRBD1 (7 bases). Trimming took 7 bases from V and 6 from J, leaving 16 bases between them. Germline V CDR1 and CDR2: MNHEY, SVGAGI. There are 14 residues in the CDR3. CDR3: CASKEGAVGNEQFF. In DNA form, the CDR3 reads TGTGCCAGCAAGGAGGGGGCAGTTGGCAATGAGCAGTTCTTC.

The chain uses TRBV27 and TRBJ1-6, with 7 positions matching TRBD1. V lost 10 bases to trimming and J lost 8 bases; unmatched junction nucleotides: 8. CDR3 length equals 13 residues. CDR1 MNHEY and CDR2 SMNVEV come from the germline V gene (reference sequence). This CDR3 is CATQQGIHSPLHF. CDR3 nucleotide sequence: TGTGCCACTCAACAGGGGATACATTCACCCCTCCACTTT.

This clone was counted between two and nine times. The CDR3 loop is CASSTVMNEGYTF. CDR3 nucleotides: TGTGCCAGCAGTACGGTAATGAATGAGGGCTACACCTTC. The chain combines TRBV27 with TRBJ1-2; D ambiguous. With 5 bases removed from V and 8 bases from J, the gap between germline ends came to 15 bases. Per germline, CDR1 MNHEY and CDR2 SMNVEV (reference sequence). The CDR3 consists of 13 residues.

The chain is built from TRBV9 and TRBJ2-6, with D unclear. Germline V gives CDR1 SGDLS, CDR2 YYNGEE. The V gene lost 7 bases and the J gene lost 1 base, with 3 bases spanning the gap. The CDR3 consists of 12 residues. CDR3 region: CASESGANVLTF. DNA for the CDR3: TGTGCCAGCGAGTCTGGGGCCAACGTCCTGACTTTC.

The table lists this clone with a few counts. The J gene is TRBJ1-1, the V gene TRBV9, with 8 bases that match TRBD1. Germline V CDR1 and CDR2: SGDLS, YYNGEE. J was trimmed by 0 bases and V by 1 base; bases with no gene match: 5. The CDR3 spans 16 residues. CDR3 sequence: CASSVPGGGLNTEAFF. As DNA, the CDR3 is TGTGCCAGCAGCGTACCAGGGGGCGGATTGAACACTGAAGCTTTCTTT.

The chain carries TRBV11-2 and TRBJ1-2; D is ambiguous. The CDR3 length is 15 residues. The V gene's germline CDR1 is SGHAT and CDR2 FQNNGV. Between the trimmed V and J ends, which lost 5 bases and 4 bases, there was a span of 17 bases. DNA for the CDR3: TGTGCCAGCAGCCCAAGGAGGGATCCAGGCTATGGCTACACCTTC. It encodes CASSPRRDPGYGYTF.